This T cell receptor (beta chain) was sequenced in a study of cytotoxic CD8 clonotypes in ibrutinib-treated CLL. Turning to this clone: Its target is not known.

Repertoires were generated with immunoSEQ multiplex PCR, while TCRdb's copy carries only in-frame clones and drops some. The profile covers 140,000 to 150,000 clones, with 60% to 85% appearing a single time and 5.1% taken by the ten largest. Points from the study as a whole: Under treatment, the uncommon public clonotypes either contracted or remained stable. Clonality went up at the time of ibrutinib response, stayed stable in sustained remission, and later dropped back toward its baseline level at progression.

Germline CDR1 MNHNS, CDR2 SASEGT. Trimming left V 4 bases short and J 1 base short, with 7 bases between. This CDR3 has 13 amino acids. This sequence was found in a human donor with chronic lymphocytic leukemia. The sample consisted of PBMCs, taken after 24 months of ibrutinib treatment. This chain joins TRBV6-1 and TRBJ1-1; TRBD1 might be the D (5 bases). The CDR3 loop is CASSGDRNTEAFF. CDR3 sequence (DNA): TGTGCCAGCAGTGGTGACAGGAACACTGAAGCTTTCTTT.